This T cell receptor beta chain was identified in a study of blood T cells in healthy people across ages. Points from the study as a whole: Expanded clonotype shifts may have been confounded, as the donors had an unknown CMV status. There were more naive CD4+ cells and higher diversity in long-lived donors than in aged donors. The authors considered diversity estimates from one million T cells to be underestimates. Roughly linearly, TCR beta diversity per million T cells fell as age increased.

Through a sample-barcoded 5' primer and a J-beta primer mix, a second PCR was run for roughly 7 to 12 cycles. TCRdb re-analysed the 5' RACE reads in MiXCR, keeping a single row per CDR3 protein. The top ten hold approximately 2% of the sample, which has under 2,000,000 distinct CDR3 sequences, about 49% seen once. Trimming left V 3 bases short and J 1 base short, with 16 bases between. Germline V CDR1 and CDR2: MNHEY, SMNVEV (reference sequence). The CDR3 contains 17 residues. Turning to this clonotype: Its specificity is unknown.

The gene calls are TRBV27 and TRBJ2-4; D may be TRBD2 (5 bases). What was sequenced was blood. The clonotype was recovered from a woman aged 40 to 50 in good health. The CDR3 is CASSFGAETAAKNIQYF. DNA for the CDR3: TGTGCCAGCAGTTTTGGAGCGGAAACAGCGGCCAAAAACATTCAGTACTTC.